The 2 T cell receptor beta chains presented below share a single source sample, sequenced in a study of T cells expressing NK-cell markers. TCRdb re-called the 5' RACE reads and catalogs CDR3 proteins one per entry, DNA excluded. The sample table sets out 130,000 to 150,000 distinct CDR3 sequences. Sequencing was done on a sample of blood T cells: a sorted CD56 or NKG2C T cell subset, CD4+ or CD8+ T cells, or bulk PBMC T cells (not recorded which). These receptors were taken from a man younger than 35 in good health.

The V and J genes are TRBV11-2 and TRBJ2-3. The CDR3 consists of 15 residues. CDR1 is SGHAT and CDR2 is FQNNGV in the germline V gene. CDR3 amino acids: CASSLQEPGTDTQYF.

This rearrangement joins TRBV4-2 to TRBJ2-5; TCRdb selects TRBD1, and the lack of DNA leaves this call unchecked. Germline CDR1 LGHNA, CDR2 YNFKEQ. This CDR3 region has 16 residues. CDR3 amino acids: CASSQERGRAQETQYF.